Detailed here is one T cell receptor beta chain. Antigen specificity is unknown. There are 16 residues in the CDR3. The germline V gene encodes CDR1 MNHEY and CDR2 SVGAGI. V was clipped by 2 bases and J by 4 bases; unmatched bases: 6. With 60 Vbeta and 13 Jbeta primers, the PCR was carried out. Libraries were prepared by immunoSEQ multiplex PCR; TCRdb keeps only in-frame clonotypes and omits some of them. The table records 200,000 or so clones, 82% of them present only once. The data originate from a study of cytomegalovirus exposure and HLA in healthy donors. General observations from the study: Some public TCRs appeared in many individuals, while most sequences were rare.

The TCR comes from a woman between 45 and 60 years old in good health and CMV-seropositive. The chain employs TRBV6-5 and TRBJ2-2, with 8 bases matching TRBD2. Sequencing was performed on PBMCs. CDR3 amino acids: CASSYRGLAPTGELFF. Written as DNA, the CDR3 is TGTGCCAGCAGTTACAGAGGACTAGCCCCCACCGGGGAGCTGTTTTTT.